One sample yielded the 23 T cell receptor beta chains listed below, sequenced in a study of cytomegalovirus exposure and HLA in healthy donors (dated 2017 in TCRdb). Receptor amplification or capture employed the immunoSEQ multiplex PCR assay. This is the immuneACCESS table as TCRdb keeps it, with only in-frame sequences that have V and J called. A part of the clones is gone; compared with another copy, unresolved V genes explain less than half, and the rest is unexplained. The sample table shows 100,000 to 150,000 clones, and roughly 93% are seen once. Clones ranked in the top ten supply more than 0.9% of the sample. The sequencing input was PBMCs. The source of these receptors is a woman in her late teens or twenties in good health and CMV-seronegative.

This rearrangement joins TRBV30 to TRBJ2-5, with a tentative D call TRBD2 (5 bases). V lost 3 bases to trimming and J lost 5 bases, with 10 bases between them. Germline CDR1 GTSNPN, CDR2 SVGIG (reference sequence). CDR3 length equals 12 residues. The CDR3 here is CAWSTEAETQYF. CDR3 in DNA: TGTGCCTGGAGCACGGAGGCGGAGACCCAGTACTTC.

The chain couples TRBV30 to TRBJ1-2; possible D gene TRBD1, 5 bases. Trimming left V 3 bases short and J 5 bases short, with 7 bases between. The CDR3 is 11 amino acids. Germline V lookup: CDR1 GTSNPN, CDR2 SVGIG (reference sequence). CDR3 loop: CAWSRQYGYTF. CDR3 sequence (DNA): TGTGCCTGGAGCCGACAGTATGGCTACACCTTC. Using reference TRBV30 and TRBJ1-2 for the parts outside the CDR3, the full variable domain is SQTIHQWPATLVQPVGSPLSLECTVEGTSNPNLYWYRQAAGRGLQLLFYSVGIGQISSEVPQNLSASRPQDRQFILSSKKLLLSDSGFYLCAWSRQYGYTFGSGTRLTVV.

The V and J genes are TRBV6-1 and TRBJ2-1, with TRBD2 as a possible D gene (6 bases). Looked up from germline, CDR1 is MNHNS and CDR2 is SASEGT. The V end lost 7 bases, the J end lost 2 bases, and 15 bases lay between the germline ends. The CDR3 has 15 amino acids. The CDR3 loop reads CASNRLANTYNEQFF. In DNA, the CDR3 is TGTGCCAGCAATCGCCTAGCGAACACCTACAATGAGCAGTTCTTC.

The J gene is TRBJ1-2, the V gene TRBV5-6; D is perhaps TRBD1 (5 bases). V gave up 1 base and J gave up 7 bases, with 17 bases separating them. The CDR3 length is 15 residues. Germline V gene data show CDR1 as SGHDT and CDR2 as YYEEEE. The CDR3 protein is CASSLLGPTRSGYTF. The CDR3 nucleotides read TGTGCCAGCAGCTTGTTGGGGCCTACCCGTAGTGGCTACACCTTC.

The chain is built from TRBV27 and TRBJ2-1; 10 bases map to TRBD1. Germline CDR1 and CDR2: MNHEY and SMNVEV (reference sequence). The CDR3 is 17 residues long. V lost 2 bases, J lost 9 bases, and 13 bases stayed unmatched. The CDR3, as DNA: TGTGCCAGCAGTTTAGGGCCCGGGACAGGGGTTCCCTCTGAGCAGTTCTTC. Translation gives CASSLGPGTGVPSEQFF.

V usage is TRBV28 and J usage is TRBJ1-5; no definite D call. The V and J ends lost 6 bases and 2 bases respectively, with 11 bases between them. CDR3 length: 14 residues. Looked up from germline, CDR1 is MDHEN and CDR2 is SYDVKM. CDR3 amino acids: CASSQRVGNQPQHF. As DNA, the CDR3 is TGTGCCAGCAGCCAAAGAGTGGGCAATCAGCCCCAGCATTTT.

Comment on this clone: Relative to the germline gene, one junction end is altered; a read error may explain this. The chain has TRBV6-1 and TRBJ1-2; D is unresolved. The CDR3 extends over 8 amino acids. CDR1 and CDR2 from the germline V gene are MNHNS and SASEGT. CDR3 in amino acids: CASSVVDF. For the CDR3, the DNA is TGTGCCAGCAGTGTTGTAGATTTC.

The V call is TRBV28, the J call TRBJ2-7, with 7 bases fitting TRBD2. In germline, CDR1 is MDHEN, CDR2 SYDVKM. This CDR3 contains 14 residues. With V trimmed by 6 bases and J by 4 bases, 9 bases remained unmatched. The CDR3 loop is CASRKTSPGYEQYF. The CDR3 nucleotides are TGTGCCAGCAGAAAGACTAGCCCAGGTTACGAGCAGTACTTC.

This clone has more than one count but fewer than ten. V and J are TRBV28 and TRBJ2-6; a possible D gene is TRBD2 (6 bases). Germline CDR1 MDHEN, CDR2 SYDVKM. The CDR3 loop spans 15 amino acids. With 3 bases removed from V and 2 bases from J, the gap between germline ends came to 8 bases. CDR3 nucleotide sequence: TGTGCCAGCAGTTTGGAGGGCGCTGGGGCCAACGTCCTGACTTTC. Translating gives CASSLEGAGANVLTF.

The chain has TRBV4-2 and TRBJ2-3; 9 bases are a match to TRBD2. The CDR3 consists of 13 residues. V trimming: 4 bases; J trimming: 5 bases; junction bases outside the gene matches: 1. Germline-derived CDR1 and CDR2 are LGHNA and YNFKEQ. The DNA for the CDR3 is TGTGCCAGCAGCCGGACTAGCGAAGATACGCAGTATTTT. This gives the protein CASSRTSEDTQYF.

The chain recombines TRBV10-3 with TRBJ2-5; a possible D gene is TRBD2 (5 bases). Germline V gene data show CDR1 as ENHRY and CDR2 as SYGVKD. The germline V and J ends were trimmed by 6 bases and 5 bases, with 13 bases remaining between them. The CDR3 is made up of 13 amino acids. Here the CDR3 reads CAIRNREGETQYF. As DNA, the CDR3 is TGTGCCATCAGAAACCGGGAAGGCGAGACCCAGTACTTC.

The V call is TRBV28, the J call TRBJ2-1; 9 bases align to TRBD2. With V trimmed by 6 bases and J by 8 bases, 5 bases remained unmatched. The CDR3 covers 13 residues. Germline-derived CDR1 and CDR2 are MDHEN and SYDVKM. The CDR3 loop reads CASSSSGGDEQFF. The CDR3 DNA reads TGTGCCAGCAGCAGTAGCGGGGGCGATGAGCAGTTCTTC.

V usage is TRBV7-9 and J usage is TRBJ1-1; 7 nucleotides match TRBD1. CDR3 size: 16 residues. V shed 4 bases, J shed 4 bases, and the junction held 12 bases outside the gene matches. Per germline, CDR1 SEHNR and CDR2 FQNEAQ (reference sequence). In DNA form, the CDR3 reads TGTGCCAGCAGCTCCGACAGGGAAGGTTTGGGCACTGAAGCTTTCTTT. Translating gives CASSSDREGLGTEAFF.

The rearrangement uses TRBV18 and TRBJ2-1; 13 positions match TRBD2. Germline V CDR1 and CDR2: KGHSH, LQKENI. This CDR3 region has 16 residues. The V and J ends lost 2 bases and 10 bases, in that order; junction bases with no gene match: 8. The CDR3 sequence is CASSPGLAGARPEQFF. The CDR3 DNA follows: TGTGCCAGCTCACCAGGACTAGCGGGAGCAAGGCCCGAGCAGTTCTTC.

The chain links TRBV30 to TRBJ2-7; weak D call: TRBD2 (5 bases). With 2 bases removed from V and 1 base from J, the gap between germline ends came to 15 bases. This CDR3 spans 15 amino acids. Looked up from germline, CDR1 is GTSNPN and CDR2 is SVGIG (reference sequence). CDR3 region: CAWSRSGYRSYEQYF. The CDR3 region has the DNA TGTGCCTGGAGTAGGTCGGGGTATCGGTCCTACGAGCAGTACTTC.

The V gene is TRBV28, the J gene TRBJ1-1; tentative D call: TRBD1 (5 bases). The CDR3 consists of 16 residues. The germline V and J ends were trimmed by 5 bases and 1 base, with 17 bases remaining between them. Germline values: CDR1 MDHEN, CDR2 SYDVKM. CDR3 sequence (DNA): TGTGCCAGCAGTCTTTATTCCGGCCAGGGGAACACTGAAGCTTTCTTT. It translates to CASSLYSGQGNTEAFF.

The genes are TRBV11-3 and TRBJ2-2; TRBD1 is a possible D gene (6 bases). The CDR3 is made up of 15 amino acids. V was pared by 5 bases and J by 6 bases, with 16 bases between. Per germline, CDR1 SGHNT and CDR2 YENEEA. The chain's CDR3 is CASSPRSGAAGELFF. The CDR3 DNA sequence: TGTGCCAGCAGCCCACGGTCAGGGGCGGCCGGGGAGCTGTTTTTT.

The chain combines TRBV9 with TRBJ2-3; 8 bases match TRBD2. Germline V lookup: CDR1 SGDLS, CDR2 YYNGEE. The CDR3 consists of 17 residues. With V trimmed by 3 bases and J by 6 bases, 15 bases remained unmatched. As DNA, the CDR3 is TGTGCCAGCAGCGCCACTCAAGCGGGGGCGCCCCCGGATACGCAGTATTTT. Its protein is CASSATQAGAPPDTQYF.

The chain joins TRBV28 to TRBJ2-7, with TRBD1 identical over 7 bases. Germline CDR1 reads MDHEN; CDR2 reads SYDVKM. Losses at the gene ends were 5 bases for V and 0 bases for J; bases not matched to a gene: 7. This CDR3 is 15 amino acids long. CDR3 protein: CASSSLGQSSYEQYF. CDR3 DNA: TGTGCCAGCAGTAGCTTGGGACAGAGCTCCTACGAGCAGTACTTC.

This chain joins TRBV6-1 and TRBJ1-2; 7 nucleotides match TRBD1. This CDR3 region has 14 residues. CDR1 and CDR2 from the germline V gene are MNHNS and SASEGT. After removal of 7 bases from V and 3 bases from J, the junction contained 8 bases not matched to a gene. The CDR3 spells CASIVEGADYGYTF. Here the CDR3 DNA reads TGTGCCAGCATCGTCGAGGGGGCGGACTATGGCTACACCTTC.

V gene TRBV20-1 combines with J gene TRBJ2-7; tentative D call: TRBD2 (6 bases). CDR3 size: 11 residues. CDR1 is DFQATT and CDR2 is SNEGSKA in the germline V gene (reference sequence). The V and J ends lost 4 bases and 6 bases respectively, with 10 bases between them. For the CDR3, the DNA is TGCAGTGCTAATTGGGGGGTCGAGCAGTACTTC. Amino acid sequence: CSANWGVEQYF.

This sequence joins TRBV5-4 and TRBJ1-2; tentatively, D is TRBD1 (6 bases). CDR1 and CDR2 from the germline V gene are SGHNT and YYREEE (reference sequence). There are 15 residues in the CDR3. V shed 3 bases and J shed 2 bases, with 14 bases lying between them. The CDR3 loop reads CASSSGTSSNYGYTF. The DNA for the CDR3 is TGTGCCAGCAGCTCGGGGACATCCTCCAACTATGGCTACACCTTC.

The chain links TRBV19 to TRBJ1-1, with 8 bases aligning to TRBD1. The ends lost 9 bases at V and 4 bases at J; junction bases unmatched: 10. Germline CDR1 and CDR2: LNHDA and SQIVND (reference sequence). This CDR3 is built from 14 residues. CDR3 bases: TGTGCCAGCAAGGACAGGGCTCATAGCACTGAAGCTTTCTTT. Translated: CASKDRAHSTEAFF.